The 26 T cell receptor beta chains below were found in one sample sequenced in a study of blood T cells in healthy people across ages. Then a second PCR, running roughly 7 to 11 cycles, was carried out with a sample-barcoded 5' primer and a J-beta primer mix. TCRdb re-called the 5' RACE reads through MiXCR, storing one row per CDR3 protein. The sample lists fewer than 900,000 distinct CDR3 sequences; more than 40% were seen once. Sequences were obtained from blood. The source of these receptors is a woman between 55 and 75 years old in good health.

The CDR3 DNA follows: TGCAGTGCTAACTTACCTAGCGGGGGGCGGGGAGATGAGCAGTTCTTC. Encoded protein: CSANLPSGGRGDEQFF. The J gene is TRBJ2-1, the V gene TRBV20-1; 11 bases match TRBD2. CDR1 and CDR2 (germline): DFQATT, SNEGSKA (reference sequence). This CDR3 comprises 16 residues. The trim removed 4 bases at V and 8 bases at J, leaving 13 bases unmatched.

This clonotype was picked up a small number of times. The rearrangement joins TRBV30 to TRBJ2-1; D remains ambiguous. This CDR3 has 12 residues. V was trimmed by 0 bases and J by 5 bases, leaving 5 bases between them. Germline V gene data show CDR1 as GTSNPN and CDR2 as SVGIG (reference sequence). CDR3 bases: TGTGCCTGGAGTGTACGGGACAATGAGCAGTTCTTC. Protein sequence: CAWSVRDNEQFF.

V and J are TRBV20-1 and TRBJ2-3; 7 positions agree with TRBD2. This CDR3 comprises 15 residues. CDR1 and CDR2 (germline): DFQATT, SNEGSKA (reference sequence). After removal of 3 bases from V and 2 bases from J, the junction contained 8 bases not matched to a gene. CDR3 in DNA: TGCAGTGCTAGCGAGACTAGCTATGTCACAGATACGCAGTATTTT. Its protein is CSASETSYVTDTQYF.

This clonotype was seen a single time. A read error may be the cause here, since a much bigger clone is one base away. The rearrangement links TRBV10-3 to TRBJ2-6, with a tentative D call TRBD1 (5 bases). This CDR3 is 16 amino acids long. Germline CDR1 and CDR2: ENHRY and SYGVKD. CDR3 DNA sequence: TGTGCCATCAGTGAGTCGGAAGGAACTGGGGCCAACGCCCTGACTTTC. As protein: CAISESEGTGANALTF.

This clonotype was counted between two and nine times. The V call is TRBV5-1, the J call TRBJ1-2; 9 positions agree with TRBD1. Unmatched junction bases numbered 4, after V lost 0 bases and J lost 4 bases. Germline loops: CDR1 SGHRS, CDR2 YFSETQ. The CDR3 contains 15 residues. The CDR3 DNA is TGCGCCAGCAGCTTGGTGGGACAGGGCCTCTATGGCTACACCTTC. As protein: CASSLVGQGLYGYTF.

This clonotype was picked up a small number of times. The chain combines TRBV10-3 with TRBJ2-5, with 7 bases identical to TRBD2. CDR1 is ENHRY, CDR2 SYGVKD, per germline. Germline trimming cut 5 bases from V and 11 bases from J; bases unmatched to any gene: 8. The CDR3 sequence is 12 residues long. CDR3 protein: CAISSGGNEQYF. Here the CDR3 DNA reads TGTGCCATCAGTTCCGGGGGGAATGAGCAGTACTTC.

This clonotype came up a few times. The rearrangement joins TRBV9 to TRBJ2-7, with TRBD1 as a possible D gene (5 bases). The V end lost 4 bases, the J end lost 3 bases, and 11 bases lay between the germline ends. The CDR3 runs to 13 residues. Germline CDR1 is SGDLS and CDR2 is YYNGEE. The CDR3 spells CASSPDTLYEQYF. CDR3 bases: TGTGCCAGCAGCCCGGACACCCTCTACGAGCAGTACTTC.

This clonotype was observed a single time. The chain carries TRBV7-6 and TRBJ2-5, with D tentatively TRBD2 (5 bases). Trimming stripped 6 bases from V and 4 bases from J, with 21 bases between. CDR1 is SGHVS, CDR2 FNYEAQ, per germline. This CDR3 comprises 16 residues. The CDR3 region is CASSPSGVDSRETQYF. In DNA, the CDR3 is TGTGCCAGCAGTCCATCCGGGGTGGACTCACGAGAGACCCAGTACTTC.

The chain joins TRBV6-2 or TRBV6-3 to TRBJ2-4, with 7 bases matching TRBD1. Gene TRBJ2-7 matches the end of the DNA better, so the J call may be wrong. CDR1 and CDR2 (germline): MNHEY, SVGEGT. This CDR3 is 18 amino acids long. CDR3 nucleotide sequence: TGTGCCAGCAGTTACGATCCACAGGGGCTAAATGGAACCTACGAGCAGTACTTC. Amino acids: CASSYDPQGLNGTYEQYF.

The rearrangement uses TRBV4-3 and TRBJ1-2; D is possibly TRBD1 (5 bases). CDR1 is LGHNA and CDR2 is YSLEER in the germline V gene. Trimming cost V 3 bases and J 7 bases, with 15 bases left between them. The CDR3 runs to 14 residues. The CDR3 nucleotides are TGCGCCAGCAGCCAGAGCATGTCGGGGCTTGGCTACACCTTC. Translation: CASSQSMSGLGYTF.

This clonotype was counted a few times. The chain couples TRBV4-3 to TRBJ1-5; D is unclear. Trimming took off 0 bases at V and 2 bases at J, with 8 bases between the two ends. Germline CDR1 is LGHNA and CDR2 is YSLEER. This CDR3 comprises 15 residues. The DNA of the CDR3 is TGCGCCAGCAGCCAAGATAATGTTGGCAATCAGCCCCAGCATTTT. The encoded protein is CASSQDNVGNQPQHF.

There are many counts of this clonotype. This sequence joins TRBV29-1 and TRBJ2-7, with 7 bases matching TRBD2. The CDR3 is 11 residues long. The germline V gene encodes CDR1 SQVTM and CDR2 ANQGSEA. V lost 3 bases, J lost 7 bases, and 3 bases stayed unmatched. CDR3 nucleotides: TGCAGCGTTGATGGGGGAGGGGAGCAGTACTTC. Residues: CSVDGGGEQYF.

This rearrangement joins TRBV6-2 or TRBV6-3 to TRBJ2-7; 7 bases match TRBD1. The trim removed 9 bases at V and 6 bases at J, leaving 11 bases unmatched. Germline values: CDR1 MNHEY, CDR2 SVGEGT. This CDR3 contains 13 residues. The CDR3 DNA is TGTGCCAGTTCATGCACAGGGGTTGGCGAGCAGTACTTC. The encoded protein is CASSCTGVGEQYF.

The chain has TRBV20-1 and TRBJ2-7; D perhaps matches TRBD1 (6 bases). This CDR3 is built from 14 residues. Germline CDR1 DFQATT, CDR2 SNEGSKA (reference sequence). V lost 3 bases, J lost 2 bases, and 14 bases lay in between. The CDR3 spells CSASGTGSTYEQYF. In nucleotides, the CDR3 is TGCAGTGCTAGTGGCACAGGGAGTACCTACGAGCAGTACTTC.

This clonotype turned up a few times. The chain joins TRBV30 to TRBJ2-7; D is ambiguous. This CDR3 is built from 13 residues. Trimming shortened V by 0 bases and J by 2 bases, and 8 bases separated the two germline ends. Germline assignment: CDR1 GTSNPN and CDR2 SVGIG (reference sequence). The CDR3 nucleotides read TGTGCCTGGAGTGTGATGGTGACCTACGAGCAGTACTTC. This encodes CAWSVMVTYEQYF. The entire variable domain, with the rest obtained from reference TRBV30 and TRBJ2-7, is as follows: SQTIHQWPATLVQPVGSPLSLECTVEGTSNPNLYWYRQAAGRGLQLLFYSVGIGQISSEVPQNLSASRPQDRQFILSSKKLLLSDSGFYLCAWSVMVTYEQYFGPGTRLTVT.

This sequence joins TRBV9 and TRBJ2-1; perhaps D is TRBD1 or TRBD2 (5 bases each). There are 15 residues in the CDR3. Trimming shortened V by 2 bases and J by 6 bases, and 15 bases separated the two germline ends. Germline values: CDR1 SGDLS, CDR2 YYNGEE. The CDR3, as DNA: TGTGCCAGCAGCGTCCGCACTGGGGCGGGCAATGAGCAGTTCTTC. This sequence encodes CASSVRTGAGNEQFF.

The V gene is TRBV5-1, the J gene TRBJ2-5; 12 bases align to TRBD2. The junction had 14 bases not matched to a gene; V was cut back by 0 bases and J by 11 bases. This CDR3 region has 17 residues. Germline loops: CDR1 SGHRS, CDR2 YFSETQ. CDR3 loop: CASSLGTSGVSGSEQYF. In DNA, the CDR3 is TGCGCCAGCAGCTTGGGGACTAGCGGGGTTTCTGGTTCTGAGCAGTACTTC.

This clonotype was picked up a small number of times. J is TRBJ2-6 and V is TRBV27; 13 nucleotides match TRBD2. This CDR3 region has 18 residues. J was trimmed by 2 bases and V by 6 bases; bases with no gene match: 7. The germline V gene has CDR1 MNHEY and CDR2 SMNVEV (reference sequence). The CDR3 region has the DNA TGTGCCAGCAGGGGACTAGCGGGACTCTTTGCTGGGGCCAACGTCCTGACTTTC. Amino acids: CASRGLAGLFAGANVLTF.

The chain combines TRBV20-1 with TRBJ2-5; TRBD1 might be the D (6 bases). The V gene's germline CDR1 is DFQATT and CDR2 SNEGSKA (reference sequence). The CDR3 is 16 amino acids. The V end lost 3 bases, the J end lost 4 bases, and 21 bases lay between the germline ends. The CDR3 loop reads CSASFGVQGSVETQYF. The DNA for the CDR3 is TGCAGTGCTAGTTTTGGGGTTCAGGGGTCAGTAGAGACCCAGTACTTC.

The CDR3 region has the DNA TGTGCCAGCAGCTCGGGGGGATTGTACCAAGAGACCCAGTACTTC. Translated: CASSSGGLYQETQYF. This chain connects TRBV11-2 to TRBJ2-5; TRBD2 matches 7 bases. Germline V gene lookup returns CDR1 SGHAT and CDR2 FQNNGV. The CDR3 runs to 15 residues. The junction had 5 bases not matched to a gene; V was cut back by 4 bases and J by 0 bases.

V and J are TRBV24-1 and TRBJ2-3; 8 bases agree with TRBD2. Trimming at V came to 6 bases and at J to 6 bases, leaving 10 bases not matched to a gene. Germline CDR1 and CDR2: KGHDR and SFDVKD. The length of the CDR3 is 15 residues. For the CDR3, the DNA is TGTGCCACCAGTCCGAGCGGGAGTGGGGGTGATACGCAGTATTTT. Its translation is CATSPSGSGGDTQYF.

The rearrangement links TRBV20-1 to TRBJ1-5, with D unclear. CDR1 and CDR2 from the germline V gene are DFQATT and SNEGSKA (reference sequence). The length of the CDR3 is 16 residues. V lost 4 bases and J lost 1, with 17 bases in between. The CDR3 DNA reads TGCAGTGCTACTACGTCGCACGGCCTGAGCAATCAGCCCCAGCATTTT. Protein sequence: CSATTSHGLSNQPQHF.

This chain connects TRBV20-1 to TRBJ2-3, with 14 bases matching TRBD2. After removal of 6 bases from V and 6 bases from J, the junction contained 5 bases not matched to a gene. Germline V gene sequence: CDR1 DFQATT, CDR2 SNEGSKA (reference sequence). The CDR3 sequence is 14 residues long. CDR3 bases: TGCAGTGCCCGGACTAGCGGGGGGTGGGATACGCAGTATTTT. This sequence encodes CSARTSGGWDTQYF.

As concerns this clonotype: One end of the junction varies from germline; a read error may be responsible. This chain joins TRBV7-3 and TRBJ2-5; 10 bases map to TRBD2. Germline V gene sequence: CDR1 SGHTA, CDR2 FQGTGA. The CDR3 covers 18 residues. CDR3 region: CASGLTSGNVRDQETQYF. For the CDR3, the DNA is TGTGCCAGCGGCTTAACTAGCGGGAATGTTAGGGACCAAGAGACCCAGTACTTC.

Notes on this clonotype: One end of the junction varies from germline; a read error may be responsible. This chain connects TRBV12-3 or TRBV12-4 to TRBJ1-3; TRBD1 might be the D (6 bases). The CDR3 has 16 residues. The CDR3 loop is CACSFITGAGGNTIYF. The CDR3 coding sequence is TGTGCCTGCAGTTTTATTACGGGGGCCGGTGGAAACACCATATATTTT.

This chain uses TRBV29-1 with TRBJ2-5; tentative D call: TRBD2 (6 bases). V gave up 7 bases and J gave up 11 bases, with 44 bases separating them. The CDR3 covers 20 residues. The germline V gene encodes CDR1 SQVTM and CDR2 ANQGSEA. The CDR3 nucleotides are TGCAGCGCTATTAGCGATTACCAGACGGGGGATTACCAGACCTACAGTGAGCAGTACTTC. Its translation: CSAISDYQTGDYQTYSEQYF.